These 8 T cell receptor beta chains came from one sample sequenced in a study of radiotherapy plus CTLA-4 blockade in lung cancer. Method: immunoSEQ multiplex PCR; TCRdb's copy keeps in-frame clones and lacks some. In the table there are about 86,000 clones, roughly four fifths of which are singletons. Sequencing was performed on peripheral blood, taken from a patient treated with radiotherapy plus ipilimumab. Receptor source: a human donor with non-small cell lung cancer who had stable disease on radiotherapy plus ipilimumab.

The genes are TRBV27 and TRBJ1-2, with TRBD1 identical over 10 bases. Per germline, CDR1 MNHEY and CDR2 SMNVEV (reference sequence). The CDR3 is made up of 17 amino acids. V shed 0 bases, J shed 2 bases, and the junction held 6 bases outside the gene matches. The CDR3: CASSLSPTGGGNYGYTF. Written as DNA, the CDR3 is TGTGCCAGCAGTTTATCTCCGACAGGGGGCGGGAACTATGGCTACACCTTC.

The chain couples TRBV27 to TRBJ1-3; D may be TRBD1 (6 bases). The V gene lost 5 bases and the J gene lost 0 bases, with 11 bases spanning the gap. Germline-derived CDR1 and CDR2 are MNHEY and SMNVEV (reference sequence). This CDR3 region has 15 residues. CDR3 sequence: CASSTTGSSGNTIYF. CDR3 coding DNA: TGTGCCAGCAGTACCACAGGGAGCTCTGGAAACACCATATATTTT.

V and J are TRBV7-9 and TRBJ2-2; 11 bases are shared with TRBD2. CDR1 is SEHNR and CDR2 is FQNEAQ in the germline V gene (reference sequence). V was clipped by 6 bases and J by 5 bases; unmatched bases: 8. The CDR3 runs 16 residues. This CDR3 reads CASRPSGGTLTGELFF. The CDR3 DNA reads TGTGCCAGCAGACCTAGCGGGGGGACATTAACCGGGGAGCTGTTTTTT.

This chain connects TRBV7-9 to TRBJ2-7; 8 bases map to TRBD2. The germline V gene has CDR1 SEHNR and CDR2 FQNEAQ (reference sequence). The CDR3 length is 14 residues. Trimming removed 5 bases from V and 1 base from J; junction bases left unmatched: 4. The CDR3 protein is CASSDTSGSYEQYF. The CDR3 nucleotides read TGTGCCAGCAGCGACACTAGCGGATCCTACGAGCAGTACTTC. The full variable domain, with the rest looked up from reference TRBV7-9 and TRBJ2-7, is DTGVSQNPRHKITKRGQNVTFRCDPISEHNRLYWYRQTLGQGPEFLTYFQNEAQLEKSRLLSDRFSAERPKGSFSTLEIQRTEQGDSAMYLCASSDTSGSYEQYFGPGTRLTVT.

This chain connects TRBV5-6 to TRBJ1-3; 7 bases line up with TRBD1. The germline V gene has CDR1 SGHDT and CDR2 YYEEEE. The CDR3 is made up of 17 amino acids. After removal of 5 bases from V and 0 bases from J, the junction contained 11 bases not matched to a gene. DNA for the CDR3: TGTGCCAGCAGGTTGACCGGGACAGCAGTCTCTGGAAACACCATATATTTT. It encodes CASRLTGTAVSGNTIYF. The entire variable domain, with the rest obtained from reference TRBV5-6 and TRBJ1-3, is as follows: DAGVTQSPTHLIKTRGQQVTLRCSPKSGHDTVSWYQQALGQGPQFIFQYYEEEERQRGNFPDRFSGHQFPNYSSELNVNALLLGDSALYLCASRLTGTAVSGNTIYFGEGSWLTVV.

V gene TRBV4-1 combines with J gene TRBJ2-7, with 8 nucleotides matching TRBD1. Trimming took 0 bases from V and 4 from J; bases not matched to a gene: 8. The CDR3 spans 16 residues. Germline CDR1 is MGHRA and CDR2 is YSYEKL. In DNA form, the CDR3 reads TGCGCCAGCAGCCAAGACTTGACAGGGGCCGGGTACGAGCAGTACTTC. It translates to CASSQDLTGAGYEQYF.

The chain employs TRBV2 and TRBJ1-1; TRBD1 aligns across 7 bases. The trim removed 4 bases at V and 6 bases at J, leaving 5 bases unmatched. CDR1 and CDR2 (germline): SNHLY, FYNNEI. The CDR3 extends over 13 amino acids. The CDR3 DNA reads as TGTGCCAGCAGTGTCACCGGGACAGCTGAAGCTTTCTTT. This gives the protein CASSVTGTAEAFF.

This chain connects TRBV28 to TRBJ1-5, with unresolved D. CDR3 size: 13 residues. The V gene's germline CDR1 is MDHEN and CDR2 SYDVKM. V shed 10 bases and J shed 0 bases, with 10 bases lying between them. This CDR3 is CAIGGHSNQPQHF. The DNA of the CDR3 is TGTGCCATCGGCGGGCATAGCAATCAGCCCCAGCATTTT.